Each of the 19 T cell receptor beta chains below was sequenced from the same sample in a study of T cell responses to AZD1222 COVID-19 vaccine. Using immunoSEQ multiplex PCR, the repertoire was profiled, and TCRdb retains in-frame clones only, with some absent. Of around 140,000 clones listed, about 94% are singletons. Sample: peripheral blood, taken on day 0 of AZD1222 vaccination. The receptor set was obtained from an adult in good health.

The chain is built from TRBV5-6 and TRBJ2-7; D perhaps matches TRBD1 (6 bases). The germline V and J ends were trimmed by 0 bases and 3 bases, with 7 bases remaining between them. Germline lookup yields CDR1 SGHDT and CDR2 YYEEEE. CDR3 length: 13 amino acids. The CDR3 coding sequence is TGTGCCAGCAGCTTGGTGGACAGCTACGAGCAGTACTTC. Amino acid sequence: CASSLVDSYEQYF.

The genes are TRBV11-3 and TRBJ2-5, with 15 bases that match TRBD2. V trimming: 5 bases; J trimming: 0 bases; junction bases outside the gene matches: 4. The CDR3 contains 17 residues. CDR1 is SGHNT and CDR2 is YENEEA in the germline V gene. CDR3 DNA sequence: TGTGCCAGCAGCCCCGGACTAGCGGGAGGGTACCAAGAGACCCAGTACTTC. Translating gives CASSPGLAGGYQETQYF.

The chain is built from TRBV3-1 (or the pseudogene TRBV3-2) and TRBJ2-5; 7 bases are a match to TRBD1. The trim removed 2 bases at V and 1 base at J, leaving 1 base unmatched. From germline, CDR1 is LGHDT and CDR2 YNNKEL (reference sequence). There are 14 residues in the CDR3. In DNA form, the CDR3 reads TGTGCCAGCAGCCAACGGGACAGCCAAGAGACCCAGTACTTC. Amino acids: CASSQRDSQETQYF.

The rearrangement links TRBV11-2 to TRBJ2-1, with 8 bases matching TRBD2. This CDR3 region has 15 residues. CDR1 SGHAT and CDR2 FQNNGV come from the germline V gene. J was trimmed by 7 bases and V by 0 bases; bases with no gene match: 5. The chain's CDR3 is CASSLDGSGVNEQFF. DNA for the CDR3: TGTGCCAGCAGCTTAGATGGTAGCGGGGTGAATGAGCAGTTCTTC.

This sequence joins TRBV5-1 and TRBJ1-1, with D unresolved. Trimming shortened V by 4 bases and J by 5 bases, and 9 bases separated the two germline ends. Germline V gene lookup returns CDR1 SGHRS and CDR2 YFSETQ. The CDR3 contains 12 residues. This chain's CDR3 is CASSLLGTEAFF. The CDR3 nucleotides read TGCGCCAGCAGCCTGTTGGGGACTGAAGCTTTCTTT. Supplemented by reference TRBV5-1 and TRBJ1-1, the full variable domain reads KAGVTQTPRYLIKTRGQQVTLSCSPISGHRSVSWYQQTPGQGLQFLFEYFSETQRNKGNFPGRFSGRQFSNSRSEMNVSTLELGDSALYLCASSLLGTEAFFGQGTRLTVV.

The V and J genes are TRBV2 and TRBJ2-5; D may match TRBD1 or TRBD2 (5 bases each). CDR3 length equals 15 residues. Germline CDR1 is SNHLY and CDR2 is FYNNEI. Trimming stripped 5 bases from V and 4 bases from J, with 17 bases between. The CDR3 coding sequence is TGTGCCAGCAGTATCGGAGAGGGACCGGGAGAGACCCAGTACTTC. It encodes CASSIGEGPGETQYF.

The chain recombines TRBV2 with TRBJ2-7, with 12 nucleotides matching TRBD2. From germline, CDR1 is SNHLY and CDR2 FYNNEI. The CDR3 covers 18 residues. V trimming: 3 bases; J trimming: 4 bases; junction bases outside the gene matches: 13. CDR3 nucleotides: TGTGCCAGCAGTGATCAGGGTTCAGGACTAGCGGGACGGTACGAGCAGTACTTC. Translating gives CASSDQGSGLAGRYEQYF.

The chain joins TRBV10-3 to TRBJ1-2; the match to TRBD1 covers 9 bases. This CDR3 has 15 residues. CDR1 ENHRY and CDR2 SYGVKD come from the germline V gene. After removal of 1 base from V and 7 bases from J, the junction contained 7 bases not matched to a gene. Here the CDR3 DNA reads TGTGCCATCAGTGAGTTTGGGGGACAGGGAGGTGGCTACACCTTC. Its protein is CAISEFGGQGGGYTF.

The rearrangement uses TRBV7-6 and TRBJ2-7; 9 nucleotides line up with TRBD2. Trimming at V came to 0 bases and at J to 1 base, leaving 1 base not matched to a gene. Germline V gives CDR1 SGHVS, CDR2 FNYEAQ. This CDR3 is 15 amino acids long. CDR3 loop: CASSLASGGSYEQYF. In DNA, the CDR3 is TGTGCCAGCAGCTTAGCTAGCGGGGGATCCTACGAGCAGTACTTC.

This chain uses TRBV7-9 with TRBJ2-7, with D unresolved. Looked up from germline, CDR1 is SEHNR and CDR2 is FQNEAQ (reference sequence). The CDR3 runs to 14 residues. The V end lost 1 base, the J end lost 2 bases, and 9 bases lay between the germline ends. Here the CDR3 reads CASSLDPLPYEQYF. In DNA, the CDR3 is TGTGCCAGCAGCTTAGATCCATTGCCCTACGAGCAGTACTTC.

This CDR3 reads CASSQVTGTYQETQYF. Here the CDR3 DNA reads TGTGCCAGCAGCCAAGTAACTGGGACTTACCAAGAGACCCAGTACTTC. The genes are TRBV4-2 and TRBJ2-5, with D perhaps matching TRBD2 (6 bases). Germline assignment: CDR1 LGHNA and CDR2 YNFKEQ. The CDR3 totals 16 residues. Trimming removed 1 base at V and 0 bases at J, with 12 bases between.

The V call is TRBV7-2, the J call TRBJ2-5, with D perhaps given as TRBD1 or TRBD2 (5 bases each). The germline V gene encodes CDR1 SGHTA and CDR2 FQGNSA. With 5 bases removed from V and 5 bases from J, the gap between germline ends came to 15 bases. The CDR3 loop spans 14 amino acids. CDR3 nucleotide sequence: TGTGCCAGCAGCCCCCTGGGGGTAGGGGAGACCCAGTACTTC. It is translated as CASSPLGVGETQYF.

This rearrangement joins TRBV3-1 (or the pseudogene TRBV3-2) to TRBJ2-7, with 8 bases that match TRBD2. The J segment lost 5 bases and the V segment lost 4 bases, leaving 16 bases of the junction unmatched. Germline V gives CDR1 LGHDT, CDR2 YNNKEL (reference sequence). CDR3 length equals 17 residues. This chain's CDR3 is CASSRRELLAGGHEQYF. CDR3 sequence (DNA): TGTGCCAGCAGCCGAAGAGAATTATTGGCGGGAGGCCACGAGCAGTACTTC.

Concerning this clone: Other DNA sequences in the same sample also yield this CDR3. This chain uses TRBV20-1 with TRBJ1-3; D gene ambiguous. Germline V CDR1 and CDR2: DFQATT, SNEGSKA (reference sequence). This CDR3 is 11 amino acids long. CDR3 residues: CRAGSGNTIYF. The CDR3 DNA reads TGCAGAGCGGGATCTGGAAACACCATATATTTT.

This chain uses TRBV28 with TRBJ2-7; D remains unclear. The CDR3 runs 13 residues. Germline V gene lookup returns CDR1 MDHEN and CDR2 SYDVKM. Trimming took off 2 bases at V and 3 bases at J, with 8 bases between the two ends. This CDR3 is CASSLTGYYEQYF. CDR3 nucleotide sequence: TGTGCCAGCAGTTTAACCGGATACTACGAGCAGTACTTC.

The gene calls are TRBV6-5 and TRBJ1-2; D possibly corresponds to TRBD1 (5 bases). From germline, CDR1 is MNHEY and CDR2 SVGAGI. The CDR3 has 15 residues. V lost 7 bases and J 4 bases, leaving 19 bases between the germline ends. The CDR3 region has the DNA TGTGCCAGCACCGAATCGGTAGGGGAGAGCTATGGCTACACCTTC. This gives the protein CASTESVGESYGYTF.

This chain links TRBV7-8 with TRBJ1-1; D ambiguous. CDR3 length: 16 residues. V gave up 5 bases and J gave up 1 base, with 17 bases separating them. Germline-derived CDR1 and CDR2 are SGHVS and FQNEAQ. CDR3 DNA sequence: TGTGCCAGCAGCCCCGTTGCAAGGTCATCGAACACTGAAGCTTTCTTT. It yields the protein CASSPVARSSNTEAFF. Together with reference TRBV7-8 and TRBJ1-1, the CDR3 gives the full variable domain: GAGVSQSPRYKVAKRGQDVALRCDPISGHVSLFWYQQALGQGPEFLTYFQNEAQLDKSGLPSDRFFAERPEGSVSTLKIQRTQQEDSAVYLCASSPVARSSNTEAFFGQGTRLTVV.

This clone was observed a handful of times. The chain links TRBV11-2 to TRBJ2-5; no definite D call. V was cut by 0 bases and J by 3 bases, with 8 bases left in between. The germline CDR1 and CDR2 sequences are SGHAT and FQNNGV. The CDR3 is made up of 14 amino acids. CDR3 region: CASSLDMGKETQYF. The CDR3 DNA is TGTGCCAGCAGCTTAGATATGGGAAAAGAGACCCAGTACTTC.

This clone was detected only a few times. CDR3 region: CASSQEQGGEQYF. The CDR3 DNA sequence: TGTGCCAGCAGCCAAGAACAGGGCGGCGAGCAGTACTTC. V gene TRBV4-2 combines with J gene TRBJ2-7, with TRBD1 as a possible D gene (6 bases). The germline V and J ends were trimmed by 0 bases and 6 bases, with 9 bases remaining between them. Germline loops: CDR1 LGHNA, CDR2 YNFKEQ. This CDR3 is built from 13 residues.